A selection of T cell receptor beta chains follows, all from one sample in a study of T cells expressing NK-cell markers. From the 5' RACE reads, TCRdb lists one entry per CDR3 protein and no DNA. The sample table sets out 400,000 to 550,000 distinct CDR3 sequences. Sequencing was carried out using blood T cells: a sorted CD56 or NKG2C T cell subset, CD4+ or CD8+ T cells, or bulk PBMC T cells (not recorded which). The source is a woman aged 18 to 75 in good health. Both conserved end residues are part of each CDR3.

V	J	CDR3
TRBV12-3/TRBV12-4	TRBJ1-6	CASSFKRAALHF
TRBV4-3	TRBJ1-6	CASSQDKDRSFSPLHF
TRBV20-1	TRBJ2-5	CSAREFSGGETQYF
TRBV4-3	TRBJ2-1	CASSQVSGGNRNEQFF
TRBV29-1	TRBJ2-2	CSAGVAGELFF
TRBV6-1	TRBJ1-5	CASHPGQSHQPQHF
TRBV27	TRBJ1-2	CASRAAGFGYTF
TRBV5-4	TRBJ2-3	CASSFGPPEQYF
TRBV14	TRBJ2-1	CASSQDPRVAYNEQFF
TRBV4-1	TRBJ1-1	CASSQASRMGGTEAFF
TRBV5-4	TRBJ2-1	CASRTQERNEQFF
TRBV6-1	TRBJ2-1	CASTTKSSPEVGQQFF
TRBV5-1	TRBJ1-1	CASSSELENTEAFF
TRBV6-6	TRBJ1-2	CASRHQGGIGYTF
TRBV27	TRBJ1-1	CASSLGTGLNTEAFF
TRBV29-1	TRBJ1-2	CSVELLLAGARQRGYTF
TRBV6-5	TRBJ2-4	CASSYQGMGGTKNIQYF
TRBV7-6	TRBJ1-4	CASSLTPDRVDEKLFF
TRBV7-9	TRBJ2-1	CASSLGPGSGEQFF
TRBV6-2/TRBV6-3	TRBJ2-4	CASRKRVPGAGAKNIQYF
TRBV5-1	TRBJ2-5	CASSLILQVETQYF
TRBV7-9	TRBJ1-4	CASSLSSDEKLFF
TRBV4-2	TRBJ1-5	CASSQDRGGKNQPQHF
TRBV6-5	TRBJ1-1	CASSYGDRREAFF
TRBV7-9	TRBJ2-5	CASSLGTSGYQETQYF
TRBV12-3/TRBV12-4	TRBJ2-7	CASRLAGGPYEQYF
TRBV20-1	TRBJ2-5	CSARASGTQYF
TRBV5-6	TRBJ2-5	CASSLPPGQGLQETQYF
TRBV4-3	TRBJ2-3	CASSQGVQGDTQYF
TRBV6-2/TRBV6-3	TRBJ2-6	CASSYYPQTSGANVLTF
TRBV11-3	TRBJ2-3	CASSHNRAMDTQYF
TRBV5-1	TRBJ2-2	CASSTLGSGRGDGELFF
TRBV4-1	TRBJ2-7	CASSPHLADYEQYF
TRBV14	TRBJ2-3	CASSQGERGGPDTQYF
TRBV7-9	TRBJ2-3	CASSRSLAASTDTQYF
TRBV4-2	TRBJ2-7	CASSQELAGGHEQYF
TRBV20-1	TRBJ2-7	CSARVAVEQYF